This TCR beta chain was sequenced in a study of blood T cell repertoires in COVID-19. Original handling: Amplification with reference gene primers provided the estimates of nucleated cell counts. Using immunoSEQ multiplex PCR, the repertoire was profiled, and TCRdb retains in-frame clones only, with some absent. V and J calls and clone size are those listed in that table; D and trimming were worked out from the DNA. The sample includes fewer than 200,000 clones, approximately 82% of them seen just once. The CDR3 is made up of 13 amino acids. Per the germline V gene, CDR1 is ENHRY and CDR2 is SYGVKD. The V and J ends lost 3 bases and 7 bases respectively, with 12 bases between them. Assignments of participants to cohorts depended upon their own reported clinical history. Recovered Cohort 3 donors showed two negative PCRs, clearance, or symptom resolution.

This sequence was found in a woman aged 45-65 years who had recovered from COVID-19. The sample was PBMCs or T cells enriched from blood (not recorded which). The chain employs TRBV10-3 and TRBJ1-2; unclear D gene. The CDR3: CAISDLIAGGYTF. CDR3 nucleotides: TGTGCCATCAGTGACCTAATCGCGGGTGGCTACACCTTC.